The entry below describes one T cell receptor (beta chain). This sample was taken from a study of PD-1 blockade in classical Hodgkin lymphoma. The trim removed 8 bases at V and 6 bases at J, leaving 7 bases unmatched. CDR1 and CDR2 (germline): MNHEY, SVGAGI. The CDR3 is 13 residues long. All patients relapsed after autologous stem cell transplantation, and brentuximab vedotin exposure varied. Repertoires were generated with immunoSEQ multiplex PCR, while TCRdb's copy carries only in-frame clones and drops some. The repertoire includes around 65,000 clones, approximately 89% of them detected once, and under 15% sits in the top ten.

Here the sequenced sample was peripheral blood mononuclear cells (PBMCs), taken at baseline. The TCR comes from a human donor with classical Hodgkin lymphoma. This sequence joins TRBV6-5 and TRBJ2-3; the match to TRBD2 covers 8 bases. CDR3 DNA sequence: TGTGCCAGCCGTAGGCGGGGGGTCGATACGCAGTATTTT. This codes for CASRRRGVDTQYF.